These 14 T cell receptor beta chains share one sample of origin, sequenced in a study of spatial heterogeneity in lung cancer. Stated time point: sample taken at primary tumor resection. Tumor, nontumor lung or frozen PBMC supplied whole RNA that was sequenced unsorted. TCRdb called the 5' RACE reads again in MiXCR, with one record for every CDR3 protein. The profile shows more than 10,000 distinct CDR3 sequences, 4.5% to 7% of them singletons. Sequencing was performed on PBMCs, taken at surgery. All receptors derive from a male donor with early-stage non-small cell lung cancer.

Judged by abundance, this clonotype is medium-sized (0.01 to 0.1%). The chain uses TRBV7-9 and TRBJ1-4, with D perhaps matching TRBD1 (5 bases). V lost 4 bases and J lost 14, with 11 bases in between. This CDR3 is built from 11 residues. In germline, CDR1 is SEHNR, CDR2 FQNEAQ (reference sequence). In DNA, the CDR3 is TGTGCCAGCAGCTCCCGTCGGGGGCTGTTTTTT. It is translated as CASSSRRGLFF.

This clonotype was counted many times. The chain links TRBV7-9 to TRBJ2-5, with a possible D match to TRBD1 (6 bases). The length of the CDR3 is 16 residues. Germline CDR1 is SEHNR and CDR2 is FQNEAQ (reference sequence). V was trimmed by 4 bases and J by 7 bases, leaving 22 bases between them. CDR3 in DNA: TGTGCCAGCAGCTATCCAGGGGAAAAATACCAGGGGACCCAGTACTTC. Translated, it gives CASSYPGEKYQGTQYF.

This clonotype has at least ten counts. J is TRBJ2-5 and V is TRBV6-5; D is ambiguous. The CDR3 has 13 amino acids. Germline loops: CDR1 MNHEY, CDR2 SVGAGI. Between the trimmed V and J ends, which lost 1 base and 5 bases, there was a span of 8 bases. CDR3 nucleotide sequence: TGTGCCAGCAGTTACTTATTAGGGGAGACCCAGTACTTC. Protein product: CASSYLLGETQYF.

This clonotype occurred many times. DNA of the CDR3: TGCAGCGCCCGGACAGCAAATTCACCCCTCCACTTT. Protein product: CSARTANSPLHF. The V gene is TRBV29-1, the J gene TRBJ1-6; D perhaps matches TRBD1 (6 bases). Trimming cost V 7 bases and J 7 bases, with 11 bases left between them. From germline, CDR1 is SQVTM and CDR2 ANQGSEA. This CDR3 contains 12 residues.

Concerning this clonotype: It may be a read error: a sequence one base away is much more abundant. The chain combines TRBV6-2 or TRBV6-3 with TRBJ2-7; 11 bases are a match to TRBD1. The CDR3 sequence is 15 residues long. The junction had 12 bases not matched to a gene; V was cut back by 5 bases and J by 9 bases. Germline CDR1 is MNHEY and CDR2 is SVGEGT. CDR3 bases: TGTGCCAGCAGTGCGCCCGGACAGGGGGCGTTCAGGCAGTACTTC. Its translation: CASSAPGQGAFRQYF.

V and J are TRBV6-2 or TRBV6-3 and TRBJ2-7, with D possibly TRBD2 on 6 matching bases. The CDR3 contains 15 residues. The V end was cut by 5 bases, the J end by 3 bases, with 17 bases between. Germline CDR1 and CDR2: MNHEY and SVGEGT. CDR3 sequence (DNA): TGTGCCAGCAGTCGCCCCGGGACTCGTAGCTACGAGCAGTACTTC. Amino acid sequence: CASSRPGTRSYEQYF.

By sample fraction, this clonotype is medium-sized. V usage is TRBV29-1 and J usage is TRBJ2-1; 7 nucleotides align to TRBD1. The CDR3 consists of 12 residues. V shed 1 base, J shed 15 bases, and the junction held 9 bases outside the gene matches. Germline lookup yields CDR1 SQVTM and CDR2 ANQGSEA. CDR3 coding DNA: TGCAGCGTTGAAGTCATCGGACAGGAACGGTTCTTC. As protein: CSVEVIGQERFF.

This clonotype was counted only a few times. The rearrangement links TRBV12-3 or TRBV12-4 to TRBJ2-3; 10 bases align to TRBD2. V gave up 6 bases and J gave up 1 base; unmatched junction bases: 4. There are 15 residues in the CDR3. The CDR3 here is CASSPGLAGTDTQYF. Written as DNA, the CDR3 is TGTGCCAGCAGCCCAGGACTAGCGGGCACAGATACGCAGTATTTT.

This clonotype is deemed medium-sized. The chain has TRBV5-4 and TRBJ2-5, with 9 bases aligning to TRBD1. Germline CDR1 reads SGHNT; CDR2 reads YYREEE (reference sequence). CDR3 size: 15 residues. V gave up 2 bases and J gave up 5 bases; unmatched junction bases: 7. CDR3 residues: CASSLWGTGKETQYF. As DNA, the CDR3 is TGTGCCAGCAGCTTATGGGGGACAGGGAAGGAGACCCAGTACTTC.

The rearrangement joins TRBV29-1 to TRBJ2-7; D gene ambiguous. The CDR3 has 12 residues. V lost 3 bases, J lost 5 bases, and 11 bases lay in between. Germline V gives CDR1 SQVTM, CDR2 ANQGSEA. CDR3 sequence: CSVEVNTDEQYF. Written as DNA, the CDR3 is TGCAGCGTTGAGGTCAATACAGACGAGCAGTACTTC.

This clonotype has ten or more counts. The chain is built from TRBV5-6 and TRBJ2-2, with no clear D. The CDR3 runs to 16 residues. Germline values: CDR1 SGHDT, CDR2 YYEEEE. The ends were cut back, 2 bases at V and 0 bases at J, with 11 bases in the middle. The CDR3 region has the DNA TGTGCCAGCAGCTTCGTAGACACGGCGAACACCGGGGAGCTGTTTTTT. Translation: CASSFVDTANTGELFF.

By share, this clonotype ranks as medium-sized. This chain connects TRBV29-1 to TRBJ2-3; D is tentatively TRBD1 or TRBD2 (5 bases each). V lost 7 bases to trimming and J lost 4 bases, with 12 bases between them. CDR1 is SQVTM and CDR2 is ANQGSEA in the germline V gene. This CDR3 is 12 amino acids long. CDR3 in amino acids: CSAGTQPDTQYF. The CDR3 DNA is TGCAGCGCCGGGACCCAGCCAGATACGCAGTATTTT.

In its sample, this clonotype is medium-sized. This chain uses TRBV2 with TRBJ2-7; D possibly corresponds to TRBD1 (6 bases). V was pared by 6 bases and J by 2 bases, with 11 bases between. Germline V gene data show CDR1 as SNHLY and CDR2 as FYNNEI. The CDR3 spans 13 residues. The CDR3 DNA is TGTGCCAGCAGCCAGGGGAACCCCTACGAGCAGTACTTC. Amino acid sequence: CASSQGNPYEQYF.

By share of the sample, this clonotype is medium-sized. This sequence joins TRBV5-1 and TRBJ2-7; the match to TRBD1 covers 12 bases. The CDR3 is 16 residues long. V lost 4 bases and J lost 3; bases outside the gene matches: 8. Germline values: CDR1 SGHRS, CDR2 YFSETQ. CDR3 region: CASSVGQGAGIYEQYF. The CDR3 coding sequence is TGCGCCAGCAGCGTGGGACAGGGGGCTGGAATCTACGAGCAGTACTTC. The whole variable domain, remainder taken from reference TRBV5-1 and TRBJ2-7, is KAGVTQTPRYLIKTRGQQVTLSCSPISGHRSVSWYQQTPGQGLQFLFEYFSETQRNKGNFPGRFSGRQFSNSRSEMNVSTLELGDSALYLCASSVGQGAGIYEQYFGPGTRLTVT.